This is a list of T cell receptor beta chains from one sample in a study of cytomegalovirus exposure and HLA in healthy donors. The method was immunoSEQ multiplex PCR; TCRdb's version includes in-frame clones alone and lacks a portion of them. The table shows about 120,000 clones, with 67% occurring only once. The specimen was PBMCs. These TCRs come from a man aged 18 to 30 in good health and CMV-seropositive. CDR3s include the opening cysteine and the closing phenylalanine or tryptophan. The order of the fields is V gene, J gene, CDR3 protein.

TRBV5-8,TRBJ2-5,CASSLLRSGGSETQYF
TRBV6-6,TRBJ1-4,CASSRTGINEKLFF
TRBV19,TRBJ1-6,CASKPTGDSPLHF
TRBV25-1,TRBJ1-6,CASSATRQGGNSPLHF
TRBV5-6,TRBJ1-5,CASSLGQGLGGSQHF
TRBV4-1,TRBJ2-7,CASSHPGGSYEQYF
TRBV9,TRBJ1-4,CASSVGGTGGHEKLFF
TRBV2,TRBJ2-3,CASSELRGGRSTDTQYF
TRBV4-1,TRBJ2-7,CASSPIGQEGSYEQYF
TRBV9,TRBJ2-1,CASSVWGGTYNEQFF
TRBV28,TRBJ1-2,CASPRADHCYGYTF
TRBV27,TRBJ2-2,CASSLVTGPNTGELFF
TRBV28,TRBJ1-4,CASSYGTEEKLFF
TRBV27,TRBJ1-1,CASSSSRWDRVGNTEAFF